This section outlines one T cell receptor beta chain sequence together with its context. From the 5' RACE reads, TCRdb called clonotypes with MiXCR, one entry per CDR3 protein. The repertoire consists of just over 450,000 distinct CDR3 sequences, with approximately 14% occurring once and the leading ten covering over 0.5%. The CDR3 spans 16 residues. Germline V gene data show CDR1 as SGHRS and CDR2 as YFSETQ. V was trimmed by 4 bases and J by 0 bases, leaving 16 bases between them. These data are taken from a study of identical twins. These data were also filed under a second study, of yellow fever vaccine responses in identical twins. That source adds: Twins showed a vaccine T cell response that reportedly seemed partly convergent, partly personalized.

The sequenced sample was CD4+ T cells sorted from blood. The chain carries TRBV5-1 and TRBJ1-1, with D tentatively TRBD1 (6 bases). The source is a woman between 18 and 29 years old in good health. DNA for the CDR3: TGCGCCAGCAGCCCAGTGACAGGATCTATGAACACTGAAGCTTTCTTT. This translates into CASSPVTGSMNTEAFF.